The 22 T cell receptor beta chains below come from one sample, sequenced in a study of post-analysis software for immune sequencing data (dated by TCRdb to between 2014 and 2017). The library relied on PCR. These reads were obtained on an Illumina HiSeq 2500. Unique molecular identifiers were incorporated into TCR beta cDNA libraries to reduce PCR and sequencing biases. TCRdb itself trimmed the public reads at Q25 with fastp, ran MiXCR and retained productive beta chains. Rows with a matching CDR3 protein are joined into one entry that keeps the most common DNA and genes. The sample records about 160,000 distinct CDR3 sequences, 35% to 40% of which are singletons. Around 30% of the sample goes to the ten largest clones. The intended sense of this specimen's time point label: second blood draw from one MS patient after hematopoietic stem cell transplantation. The sample was blood, taken after autologous hematopoietic stem cell transplantation. The receptors come from a girl between 5 and 17 years old with multiple sclerosis. Donor details come from another sample of the same person, matched by shared clones.

This clonotype was recorded a few times. In DNA, the CDR3 is TGTGCCAGCAGCTTACAGGGGTATGGCTACACCTTC. It specifies CASSLQGYGYTF. The chain combines TRBV7-9 with TRBJ1-2; D perhaps matches TRBD1 (6 bases). The length of the CDR3 is 12 residues. V was pared by 2 bases and J by 5 bases, with 6 bases between. CDR1 SEHNR and CDR2 FQNEAQ come from the germline V gene (reference sequence).

The chain couples TRBV11-2 to TRBJ1-4; 7 bases are a match to TRBD1. This CDR3 contains 14 residues. Germline assignment: CDR1 SGHAT and CDR2 FQNNGV. V lost 5 bases, J lost 5 bases, and 5 bases stayed unmatched. CDR3 in DNA: TGTGCCAGCAGCCCCCGGACAGGAAATGAAAAACTGTTTTTT. The encoded protein is CASSPRTGNEKLFF.

The CDR3, as DNA: TGCAGTGCTAGAGATGCGGGGGGCCTAGAGACCCAGTACTTC. Translating it yields CSARDAGGLETQYF. The chain couples TRBV20-1 to TRBJ2-5; 8 nucleotides agree with TRBD2. J lost 4 bases, V lost 0 bases, and 4 bases had no gene match. This CDR3 has 14 residues. Looked up from germline, CDR1 is DFQATT and CDR2 is SNEGSKA (reference sequence).

This chain joins TRBV20-1 and TRBJ2-2; no firm D call. Germline values: CDR1 DFQATT, CDR2 SNEGSKA (reference sequence). The CDR3 covers 15 residues. V lost 6 bases and J 4 bases, leaving 18 bases between the germline ends. CDR3 residues: CSAPRSSPLTGELFF. The DNA for the CDR3 is TGCAGTGCCCCCAGGAGCTCCCCCCTCACCGGGGAGCTGTTTTTT.

There are a few counts of this clonotype. The gene calls are TRBV24-1 and TRBJ2-7; 7 bases line up with TRBD1. The CDR3 spans 13 residues. V was clipped by 7 bases and J by 3 bases; unmatched bases: 5. Germline V gives CDR1 KGHDR, CDR2 SFDVKD. The CDR3, as DNA: TGTGCCACCAGCCCGGGACAGTACTACGAGCAGTACTTC. This codes for CATSPGQYYEQYF.

Of note for this clonotype: Given a much more abundant clone one base away, this may be a read error. The V and J genes are TRBV20-1 and TRBJ2-5, with 7 bases lining up with TRBD2. This CDR3 comprises 14 residues. Germline V gene data show CDR1 as DFQATT and CDR2 as SNEGSKA (reference sequence). CDR3 protein: CSVRLLASTETQYF. The DNA for the CDR3 is TGCAGTGTTAGACTACTAGCGTCCACGGAGACCCAGTACTTC.

The gene calls are TRBV20-1 and TRBJ2-7; possibly TRBD2 for D (6 bases). Trimming stripped 1 base from V and 0 bases from J, with 13 bases between. The CDR3 spans 15 residues. In germline, CDR1 is DFQATT, CDR2 SNEGSKA (reference sequence). CDR3 bases: TGCAGTGCTAGAGCTAGCGCAGTGAGCTCCTACGAGCAGTACTTC. Protein: CSARASAVSSYEQYF.

The gene calls are TRBV3-1 and TRBJ2-1; a weak D match, TRBD2 (5 bases). Trimming removed 4 bases from V and 10 bases from J, with 20 bases in between. The CDR3 has 15 amino acids. The germline CDR1 and CDR2 sequences are LGHDT and YNNKEL (reference sequence). The chain's CDR3 is CASSPSGLASSEQFF. CDR3 bases: TGTGCCAGCAGCCCAAGCGGTCTGGCTAGCTCAGAGCAGTTCTTC.

This clonotype was recorded many times. CDR3 coding DNA: TGTGCCAGCGGCCGGGACAGGGGAATTCAGTTGGGCAATCAGCCCCAGCATTTT. It is translated as CASGRDRGIQLGNQPQHF. The chain employs TRBV2 and TRBJ1-5, with 10 bases lining up with TRBD1. CDR1 is SNHLY and CDR2 is FYNNEI in the germline V gene. The CDR3 consists of 18 residues. Unmatched junction bases numbered 15, after V lost 8 bases and J lost 2 bases.

The V and J genes are TRBV7-9 and TRBJ2-3; D call uncertain. The CDR3 is made up of 14 amino acids. Trimming pared 1 base from V and 6 bases from J, leaving 11 bases between. The V gene's germline CDR1 is SEHNR and CDR2 FQNEAQ (reference sequence). Here the CDR3 DNA reads TGTGCCAGCAGCTTAGAGGGTAGAAGCGATACGCAGTATTTT. Translated: CASSLEGRSDTQYF. The entire variable domain, with the rest obtained from reference TRBV7-9 and TRBJ2-3, is as follows: DTGVSQNPRHKITKRGQNVTFRCDPISEHNRLYWYRQTLGQGPEFLTYFQNEAQLEKSRLLSDRFSAERPKGSFSTLEIQRTEQGDSAMYLCASSLEGRSDTQYFGPGTRLTVL.

The chain is built from TRBV12-3 or TRBV12-4 and TRBJ2-3, with D maybe TRBD2 (6 bases). The CDR3 is 18 residues long. Between the trimmed V and J ends, which lost 3 bases and 0 bases, there was a span of 19 bases. The CDR3 here is CASSFRRGTRFSTDTQYF. In DNA, the CDR3 is TGTGCCAGCAGTTTTAGGAGGGGAACCCGCTTCAGCACAGATACGCAGTATTTT.

This clonotype has more than one count but fewer than ten. This chain uses TRBV4-2 with TRBJ2-7; 9 nucleotides match TRBD2. The CDR3 has 16 residues. The V segment lost 5 bases and the J segment 6 bases; nucleotides outside the gene matches: 14. Germline loops: CDR1 LGHNA, CDR2 YNFKEQ. CDR3 sequence (DNA): TGTGCCAGCAGCATTTTAGCGGGAGACTTAGTTGGCGAGCAGTACTTC. Protein: CASSILAGDLVGEQYF.

This chain uses TRBV24-1 with TRBJ2-5; 13 bases match TRBD2. The CDR3 spans 19 residues. V lost 3 bases, J lost 5 bases, and 14 bases stayed unmatched. Germline assignment: CDR1 KGHDR and CDR2 SFDVKD. The CDR3 sequence is CATSDLTSGGIGFKETQYF. CDR3 DNA: TGTGCCACCAGTGATCTGACTAGCGGGGGGATCGGCTTTAAGGAGACCCAGTACTTC.

The rearrangement uses TRBV5-1 and TRBJ2-2; 7 bases map to TRBD1. From germline, CDR1 is SGHRS and CDR2 YFSETQ. The CDR3 spans 14 residues. V lost 4 bases and J lost 6; bases outside the gene matches: 6. The CDR3 sequence is CASSPDRESGELFF. CDR3 coding DNA: TGCGCCAGCAGCCCTGACAGGGAATCCGGGGAGCTGTTTTTT.

This clonotype was found a few times. The chain couples TRBV12-3 or TRBV12-4 to TRBJ2-1, with a possible D match to TRBD1 (6 bases). V gave up 7 bases and J gave up 8 bases, with 18 bases separating them. The CDR3 extends over 14 amino acids. The CDR3 reads CASTFRQGTDEQFF. For the CDR3, the DNA is TGTGCCAGCACCTTTCGGCAGGGGACCGATGAGCAGTTCTTC.

The table lists this clonotype with a few counts. The rearrangement links TRBV11-2 to TRBJ2-5; TRBD2 might be the D (6 bases). The DNA end lines up better with TRBJ2-7; the J call may be wrong. The CDR3 has 15 residues. CDR1 and CDR2 from the germline V gene are SGHAT and FQNNGV. CDR3 in amino acids: CASSLAGRPFYEQYF. Written as DNA, the CDR3 is TGTGCCAGCAGCTTAGCCGGGAGACCGTTCTACGAGCAGTACTTC.

This clonotype showed up just a few times. The genes are TRBV7-3 and TRBJ2-1; 10 bases are a match to TRBD2. The germline gives CDR1 SGHTA, CDR2 FQGTGA. The ends lost 1 base at V and 7 bases at J; junction bases unmatched: 4. The CDR3 sequence is 15 residues long. The CDR3 DNA sequence: TGTGCCAGCAGCTTAATGGGTAGCGGGAGGAATGAGCAGTTCTTC. Translation: CASSLMGSGRNEQFF.

CDR3 amino acids: CSAYRVGSNEQFF. CDR3 DNA: TGCAGCGCCTACAGGGTGGGAAGCAATGAGCAGTTCTTC. The V call is TRBV29-1, the J call TRBJ2-1; maybe TRBD1 (6 bases). With 7 bases removed from V and 6 bases from J, the gap between germline ends came to 16 bases. Germline V gene data show CDR1 as SQVTM and CDR2 as ANQGSEA. The CDR3 extends over 13 amino acids.

This clonotype came up a few times. This rearrangement joins TRBV7-9 to TRBJ2-5, with D unresolved. The CDR3 runs 13 residues. V lost 4 bases and J 2 bases, leaving 8 bases between the germline ends. CDR1 is SEHNR and CDR2 is FQNEAQ in the germline V gene (reference sequence). The CDR3 is CASSSPVQETQYF. The CDR3 nucleotides are TGTGCCAGCAGCTCCCCCGTTCAAGAGACCCAGTACTTC.

This chain joins TRBV7-9 and TRBJ2-3, with 11 bases aligning to TRBD2. V lost 5 bases to trimming and J lost 0 bases; unmatched junction nucleotides: 7. This CDR3 has 17 residues. Germline V CDR1 and CDR2: SEHNR, FQNEAQ (reference sequence). The CDR3 spells CASSGRLAGSSTDTQYF. In DNA form, the CDR3 reads TGTGCCAGCAGCGGAAGACTAGCGGGGAGTAGCACAGATACGCAGTATTTT.

This clonotype was detected only a few times. J is TRBJ1-5 and V is TRBV15; D gene unclear. With 3 bases removed from V and 0 bases from J, the gap between germline ends came to 12 bases. Germline V gives CDR1 LNHNV, CDR2 YYDKDF (reference sequence). This CDR3 is 16 amino acids long. The CDR3 loop reads CATSRRAGYSNQPQHF. CDR3 coding DNA: TGTGCCACCAGCAGGCGGGCAGGATATAGCAATCAGCCCCAGCATTTT.

The chain has TRBV28 and TRBJ2-5; no firm D call. Trimming removed 5 bases from V and 1 base from J, with 11 bases in between. This CDR3 is built from 14 residues. Per the germline V gene, CDR1 is MDHEN and CDR2 is SYDVKM. CDR3 nucleotides: TGTGCCAGCAGTCGCTTTGGCACCCAAGAGACCCAGTACTTC. Translating it yields CASSRFGTQETQYF.